This entry lists 20 T cell receptor beta chains sequenced from one sample in a study of cytomegalovirus exposure and HLA in healthy donors. The PCR used 60 Vbeta and 13 Jbeta primers. The method was immunoSEQ multiplex PCR; TCRdb's version includes in-frame clones alone and lacks a portion of them. The repertoire holds fewer than 150,000 clones, with roughly 78% as singletons. Sequenced sample: PBMCs. These receptors were obtained from a man aged 40-49 years in good health and CMV-seropositive.

The chain has TRBV18 and TRBJ1-4; 9 nucleotides line up with TRBD1. After removal of 6 bases from V and 6 bases from J, the junction contained 8 bases not matched to a gene. The CDR3 runs to 15 residues. Germline V gives CDR1 KGHSH, CDR2 LQKENI. CDR3 amino acids: CASSPTGGAYEKLFF. The CDR3 coding sequence is TGTGCCAGCTCGCCTACAGGGGGCGCGTATGAAAAACTGTTTTTT.

The chain combines TRBV7-9 with TRBJ2-7; 8 bases are a match to TRBD1. The CDR3 totals 15 residues. The germline V gene encodes CDR1 SEHNR and CDR2 FQNEAQ (reference sequence). The J segment lost 3 bases and the V segment lost 2 bases, leaving 6 bases of the junction unmatched. The CDR3 here is CASSLILGQGYEQYF. In nucleotides, the CDR3 is TGTGCCAGCAGCTTAATACTCGGACAGGGCTACGAGCAGTACTTC. The whole variable domain, remainder taken from reference TRBV7-9 and TRBJ2-7, is DTGVSQNPRHKITKRGQNVTFRCDPISEHNRLYWYRQTLGQGPEFLTYFQNEAQLEKSRLLSDRFSAERPKGSFSTLEIQRTEQGDSAMYLCASSLILGQGYEQYFGPGTRLTVT.

This clone was counted a single time. The chain links TRBV21-1 to TRBJ2-6; the tabulated D call, TRBD1, remains unverified against the DNA. TRBV21-1 is reported as a pseudogene. The CDR3 covers 18 residues. The CDR3 region has the DNA TGTGCCAGCAGCAAAGAGGGGACAGGGTCATCTGGGGCCAACGTCCTGACTTTC. Protein sequence: CASSKEGTGSSGANVLTF.

In this sample, this clone turned up a few times. The chain combines TRBV28 with TRBJ1-2; no reliable D call. Germline assignment: CDR1 MDHEN and CDR2 SYDVKM. V gave up 6 bases and J gave up 3 bases, with 11 bases separating them. CDR3 length: 13 amino acids. The CDR3 coding sequence is TGTGCCAGCAGAAGTAGGCGGCACTATGGCTACACCTTC. This sequence encodes CASRSRRHYGYTF.

This rearrangement joins TRBV5-1 to TRBJ1-1; D uncertain. Germline lookup yields CDR1 SGHRS and CDR2 YFSETQ. CDR3 length equals 16 residues. V gave up 1 base and J gave up 6 bases, with 19 bases separating them. CDR3 DNA sequence: TGCGCCAGCAGCTTGATGCCGGTCGGGGATGGCTCTGAAGCTTTCTTT. Translation gives CASSLMPVGDGSEAFF.

The rearrangement links TRBV28 to TRBJ2-2; 12 bases line up with TRBD2. Germline CDR1 reads MDHEN; CDR2 reads SYDVKM. The trim removed 6 bases at V and 4 bases at J, leaving 9 bases unmatched. The CDR3 length is 17 residues. The CDR3 reads CASSQLAGGWRTGELFF. CDR3 coding DNA: TGTGCCAGCAGCCAGCTAGCGGGAGGGTGGCGCACCGGGGAGCTGTTTTTT. Full variable domain (missing parts from reference TRBV28 and TRBJ2-2): DVKVTQSSRYLVKRTGEKVFLECVQDMDHENMFWYRQDPGLGLRLIYFSYDVKMKEKGDIPEGYSVSREKKERFSLILESASTNQTSMYLCASSQLAGGWRTGELFFGEGSRLTVL.

This clone was seen a handful of times. J is TRBJ2-1 and V is TRBV14, with 11 bases identical to TRBD2. The germline gives CDR1 SGHDN, CDR2 FVKESK. The CDR3 is 14 amino acids. Unmatched junction bases numbered 1, after V lost 1 base and J lost 8 bases. The CDR3 DNA reads TGTGCCAGCAGCCAAGTACTAGCGGGAGATGAGCAGTTCTTC. This gives the protein CASSQVLAGDEQFF.

The chain combines TRBV11-2 with TRBJ2-2, with 12 bases fitting TRBD1. CDR1 SGHAT and CDR2 FQNNGV come from the germline V gene. There are 18 residues in the CDR3. The trim removed 2 bases at V and 5 bases at J, leaving 9 bases unmatched. Here the CDR3 DNA reads TGTGCCAGCAGCTTAAGGTTCGGGGGACAGGGGGCGACCGGGGAGCTGTTTTTT. Its translation is CASSLRFGGQGATGELFF.

V gene TRBV5-6 combines with J gene TRBJ1-2; maybe TRBD1 (5 bases). The CDR3 runs 15 residues. Trimming cost V 0 bases and J 4 bases, with 13 bases left between them. CDR1 and CDR2 from the germline V gene are SGHDT and YYEEEE. CDR3 coding DNA: TGTGCCAGCAGCTTGGATCCGGGGGGAGTCTATGGCTACACCTTC. As protein: CASSLDPGGVYGYTF.

The chain has TRBV11-3 and TRBJ2-1; D is perhaps TRBD2 (6 bases). Germline CDR1 is SGHNT and CDR2 is YENEEA. V gave up 6 bases and J gave up 6 bases, with 18 bases separating them. The CDR3 has 15 amino acids. DNA of the CDR3: TGTGCCAGCAGACCCCTCGCGGGAACTTCCAATGAGCAGTTCTTC. This codes for CASRPLAGTSNEQFF.

The V and J genes are TRBV5-1 and TRBJ2-7, with 7 positions matching TRBD2. Looked up from germline, CDR1 is SGHRS and CDR2 is YFSETQ. The CDR3 runs to 22 residues. The V and J ends lost 4 bases and 4 bases, in that order; junction bases with no gene match: 32. This chain's CDR3 is CASSRWPDPSLARASGWYEQYF. CDR3 nucleotides: TGCGCCAGCAGCCGGTGGCCAGACCCTTCACTAGCGAGAGCCTCGGGGTGGTACGAGCAGTACTTC.

On this clone itself: The sample contains more than one DNA sequence encoding this CDR3. This chain links TRBV5-1 with TRBJ1-1; tentatively, D is TRBD1 (5 bases). The V gene lost 3 bases and the J gene lost 3 bases, with 12 bases spanning the gap. The CDR3 runs 14 residues. Germline CDR1 reads SGHRS; CDR2 reads YFSETQ. The CDR3, as DNA: TGCGCCAGCAGCTCAGCGGGGGGGTACACTGAAGCTTTCTTT. Amino acid sequence: CASSSAGGYTEAFF. Looking up the rest from reference TRBV5-1 and TRBJ1-1 gives the full variable domain: KAGVTQTPRYLIKTRGQQVTLSCSPISGHRSVSWYQQTPGQGLQFLFEYFSETQRNKGNFPGRFSGRQFSNSRSEMNVSTLELGDSALYLCASSSAGGYTEAFFGQGTRLTVV.

V and J are TRBV5-1 and TRBJ2-2, with no clear D. V was trimmed by 0 bases and J by 1 base, leaving 13 bases between them. The CDR3 has 17 residues. CDR1 is SGHRS, CDR2 YFSETQ, per germline. The CDR3 region has the DNA TGCGCCAGCAGCTTGGACGGCAGGTCGCGGAACACCGGGGAGCTGTTTTTT. It codes for CASSLDGRSRNTGELFF.

The V gene is TRBV6-4, the J gene TRBJ1-5; D remains unclear. The V gene's germline CDR1 is MRHNA and CDR2 SNTAGT. V lost 2 bases to trimming and J lost 6 bases, with 8 bases between them. The length of the CDR3 is 13 residues. The chain's CDR3 is CASSDGLSQPQHF. The DNA of the CDR3 is TGTGCCAGCAGTGACGGCCTCAGTCAGCCCCAGCATTTT.

On this clone itself: Its ends do not fully match the called genes, so a read error is possible. The chain joins TRBV7-9 to TRBJ2-1, with 8 bases lining up with TRBD2. This CDR3 contains 14 residues. In germline, CDR1 is SEHNR, CDR2 FQNEAQ (reference sequence). The CDR3 here is CSSRLTSANNEQFF. In DNA form, the CDR3 reads TGTTCCAGCAGGTTGACTAGCGCGAACAATGAGCAGTTCTTC.

This clone showed up just once. This chain connects TRBV10-3 to TRBJ2-2, with D unclear. The ends were cut back, 1 base at V and 1 base at J, with 7 bases in the middle. The CDR3 extends over 15 amino acids. Germline lookup yields CDR1 ENHRY and CDR2 SYGVKD. DNA of the CDR3: TGTGCCATCAGTGAGTTTATAGAGAACACCGGGGAGCTGTTTTTT. It translates to CAISEFIENTGELFF.

This clone was observed a few times. In nucleotides, the CDR3 is TGTGCCAGCAGCTTGAGCGGGGTCAATGGCTACACCTTC. It is translated as CASSLSGVNGYTF. V is TRBV5-6 and J is TRBJ1-2, with unresolved D. CDR3 length equals 13 residues. Trimming removed 1 base at V and 6 bases at J, with 10 bases between. The germline CDR1 and CDR2 sequences are SGHDT and YYEEEE.

The chain is built from TRBV7-9 and TRBJ2-2, with 7 bases that match TRBD1. The CDR3 has 16 residues. CDR1 is SEHNR and CDR2 is FQNEAQ in the germline V gene (reference sequence). Trimming at V came to 5 bases and at J to 0 bases, leaving 6 bases not matched to a gene. The CDR3 region has the DNA TGTGCCAGCAGCCTATGGACAGGCCCGAACACCGGGGAGCTGTTTTTT. Protein sequence: CASSLWTGPNTGELFF.

V is TRBV11-2 and J is TRBJ2-7, with TRBD2 as a possible D gene (6 bases). Germline CDR1 SGHAT, CDR2 FQNNGV. V was cut by 1 base and J by 7 bases, with 14 bases left in between. CDR3 size: 14 residues. CDR3 DNA: TGTGCCAGCAGCTTAGGGGCGGGATTAGGGGAGCAGTACTTC. Protein: CASSLGAGLGEQYF.

The V call is TRBV9, the J call TRBJ2-5; TRBD2 agrees at 7 bases. CDR3 length: 16 residues. CDR1 and CDR2 (germline): SGDLS, YYNGEE. V trimming: 4 bases; J trimming: 2 bases; junction bases outside the gene matches: 11. The CDR3 bases are TGTGCCAGCAGCCCCCGAGTAGCTAGCGGACAAGAGACCCAGTACTTC. Its protein product is CASSPRVASGQETQYF.